This T cell receptor beta chain came from a study of blood T cell repertoires in COVID-19 (dated by TCRdb to 2019 to 2021). About the full investigation: The collaborator samples originated in the United States, Italy and Spain and spanned the acute and convalescent phases of COVID-19. The prospective study material was composed of cDNA or gDNA derived from T cells, B-cell-depleted T cells, or PBMCs. Subjects who had been exposed to COVID-19, were actively infected with it, or had recovered from it provided the deeply sampled blood TCRbeta repertoires that made up the dataset. The repertoires were released in a freely available public database intended as a resource for research on the immune response to SARS-CoV-2. Samples came from the ongoing ImmuneRACE study (first 160 participants) plus 1,254 subjects from 6 global collaborators. Nearly every sample came with metadata listing a de-identified subject ID, COVID-19 status, age in years and sex. Where available, HLA class I and class II types were obtained from metadata supplied by the sample provider rather than from assay-based typing.

Relative to germline, V is missing 6 bases and J is missing 7 bases, with 7 bases of the junction outside any gene match. From a lookup of the germline V gene (reference sequence), CDR1 and CDR2 are WNHNN and SYGVQD. CDR3 length: 14 amino acids, cysteine to phenylalanine. CDR3 DNA is the only sequence kept; it has 42 bases, read in frame from the first base. Collaborating institutions collected whole blood in K2EDTA tubes following their own protocols. For TCRbeta analysis, collaborators shipped samples as frozen whole blood, isolated PBMCs, or DNA extracted from either of those sample types. TCRbeta CDR3 regions were amplified from genomic DNA using the immunoSEQ Assay, a bias-controlled multiplex PCR. Under the source paper's analysis protocol: Nucleated cell counts per sample were estimated from amplification of reference gene primers within the assay. To quantify the absolute abundance of each unique TCRbeta CDR3 rearrangement, sequence reads were collapsed and filtered. For each sample, productive Simpson clonality was calculated by taking the square root of Simpson's diversity index across productive rearrangements. The clones in this table, taken by TCRdb from immuneACCESS, are in-frame only. Not every clone is retained; where verified, under half of the shortfall comes from an unresolved V gene, and the cause of the rest is unknown. Clonal size and the V and J genes are those of that table, whereas D and trimming came from the DNA. The sample profile shows 60,000 to 75,000 clones; 82% of them were found once. Jointly, the top ten make up around an eighth of the sample.

A word on this clone: Its antigen is currently not known. No qualities accompany the bases; no much larger clone lies one base away.

Results and caveats for the whole study, not just this receptor: Clinical and demographic metadata were provided uncurated, with the amount varying by source and participant.

This receptor chain uses TRBV10-1 and TRBJ2-1, and 9 bases in between align with TRBD1. This clonotype was sampled from a human donor in a cohort sampled during active COVID-19. Specimen: peripheral blood. The bases read TGCGCCAGCAGCAGACAGGGGGTTCGGAATGAGCAGTTCTTC. The encoded protein is CASSRQGVRNEQFF.